This T cell receptor (beta chain) stems from a study of T cell responses to AZD1222 COVID-19 vaccine (dated by TCRdb to the early 2020s). About the full investigation: AZD1222 recipients with second doses at about 4 weeks or about 12 weeks were pooled, because spike-specific TCR depth and breadth did not differ between schedules. A total of 233 trial participants underwent TCR sequencing, of whom about 210 received two doses of AZD1222 and some 26 received two doses of the MenACWY control vaccine. Trial participants were enrolled into age subgroups of 18-55, 56-69 and 70-plus years, which contained about 150, 28 and 57 TCR-sequenced participants, respectively. General study outcomes and caveats: Nearly half of unique spike-specific TCRs reportedly recognized epitopes outside regions mutated in the B.1.351 and B.1.1.7 variants. Vaccine-associated CD4 TCRs spanned the whole spike protein, with dominant responses in regions 160-218 and 743-854. Spike-specific TCR breadth and depth rose significantly after two AZD1222 doses compared with day 0 and with MenACWY recipients. Participants were mostly white British and included more females than males, and it was suggested by the authors that clonal diversity may have been underestimated. Because no day 14 peak-response samples were available, the repertoires could be characterized only after the peak T cell response. In the small 56-69-year group, the increase in depth fell short of significance, most likely because of low power. Conclusions about previously exposed vaccinees are limited because only a handful of AZD1222 recipients were SARS-CoV-2 seropositive at baseline.

The sample's time point label, in plain terms: baseline before first vaccination. Vaccinee samples were obtained from the UK trials COV001 and COV002, which included a single-blind randomized controlled phase 2/3 trial of AZD1222 (ChAdOx1 nCoV-19) in healthy adults. Trial participant PBMC samples were collected at day 0 and day 28 after the second dose for TCRbeta chain sequencing. The CDR3 regions of human TCRbeta chains were analyzed by immunosequencing. The source study handled its data this way. TCRs in the repertoires were compared against a reference library of SARS-CoV-2-specific TCRs that had been generated with the MIRA antigen-specificity platform. Breadth was defined as the fraction of unique TCRs that were SARS-CoV-2-associated, and depth was defined as the fraction of total T cells that were SARS-CoV-2-associated. Using the MIRA data, every spike-specific TCR was mapped to the spike region that the TCR reacted to and assigned to either a CD4 or a CD8 class. Log10-transformed breadth and depth values were compared by one-way ANOVA with Sidak's multiple comparisons tests. Held by TCRdb, this immuneACCESS table contains in-frame sequences only and omits some clones. Under half of the omission traces to an unresolved V gene where checked; the cause of the rest is unknown. V and J calls and clone size are those listed in that table; D and trimming were worked out from the DNA. This sample is represented by some 120,000 clones; about 91% of them were singletons. The ten top clones hold approximately 3% of the sample.

For this clone: Its antigen is still unknown. Base-call qualities are not available, and no considerably larger clone is one nucleotide away.

The trim is 4 bases for V and 5 bases for J, with a gap of 14 bases between the germline ends. The CDR3, cysteine through phenylalanine, is 14 amino acids long. Of the read, only the CDR3 DNA is kept; its 42 bases are in frame from base 1. CDR1 LNHDA and CDR2 SQIVND were looked up in the germline V gene (reference sequence). The sequence is built from TRBV19 and TRBJ2-5; the D gene cannot be named for sure. Source: peripheral blood, taken on day 0 of AZD1222 vaccination. This TCR was recovered from an adult in good health. The nucleotide sequence is given as TGTGCCAGTAGTAACCATGGGCTTGGGGAGACCCAGTACTTC. Its protein product is CASSNHGLGETQYF. With the portions outside the CDR3 filled from the reference TRBV19 and TRBJ2-5 genes, the complete variable region becomes DGGITQSPKYLFRKEGQNVTLSCEQNLNHDAMYWYRQDPGQGLRLIYYSQIVNDFQKGDIAEGYSVSREKKESFPLTVTSAQKNPTAFYLCASSNHGLGETQYFGPGTRLLVL.